A single sample gave rise to the 7 T cell receptor beta chains below, sequenced in a study of human T cells and chemical hapten exposure. MiXCR, applied by TCRdb to the RACE reads, yields one record per CDR3 protein. The top ten hold about 3% of the sample, which has fewer than 150,000 distinct CDR3 sequences, approximately 12% seen once. Time point specified: pre-sensitization, week 0. Stated treatment: therapeutic diphenylcyclopropenone sensitization with weekly scalp DPC. The specimen was whole blood, collected in connection with sensitization to the hapten diphenylcyclopropenone (DPC). Receptors were obtained from a woman younger than 35 with alopecia areata. Some clones in this sample may be carry-over from other donors' samples.

There are a few counts of this clonotype. The chain has TRBV14 and TRBJ1-6; D unclear. Germline values: CDR1 SGHDN, CDR2 FVKESK. The length of the CDR3 is 16 residues. Trimming took off 0 bases at V and 7 bases at J, with 13 bases between the two ends. Here the CDR3 reads CASSQDNGLPNSPLHF. CDR3 coding DNA: TGTGCCAGCAGCCAAGATAACGGCCTTCCCAATTCACCCCTCCACTTT.

This clonotype was counted between two and nine times. This sequence joins TRBV29-1 and TRBJ2-2; 8 nucleotides agree with TRBD1. The CDR3 length is 14 residues. The ends lost 6 bases at V and 2 bases at J; junction bases unmatched: 5. Germline-derived CDR1 and CDR2 are SQVTM and ANQGSEA. The DNA of the CDR3 is TGCAGCGTCCTGGACAGGGATAACACCGGGGAGCTGTTTTTT. It is translated as CSVLDRDNTGELFF.

This clonotype was seen only a few times. The V call is TRBV29-1, the J call TRBJ2-3, with a possible D match to TRBD2 (5 bases). Germline V gene sequence: CDR1 SQVTM, CDR2 ANQGSEA. V lost 6 bases and J 6 bases, leaving 16 bases between the germline ends. The CDR3 spans 13 residues. The CDR3 sequence is CSVSGKNTDTQYF. CDR3 DNA sequence: TGCAGCGTATCCGGGAAGAACACCGATACGCAGTATTTT.

This clonotype was seen only a few times. The chain uses TRBV5-1 and TRBJ2-1, with 13 bases aligning to TRBD2. V trimming: 3 bases; J trimming: 8 bases; junction bases outside the gene matches: 5. Germline CDR1 is SGHRS and CDR2 is YFSETQ. The CDR3 has 15 amino acids. The CDR3 reads CASSYGTSGVYEQFF. The CDR3 nucleotides are TGCGCCAGCAGCTATGGGACTAGCGGGGTCTATGAGCAGTTCTTC.

The chain employs TRBV20-1 and TRBJ1-2; a possible D gene is TRBD1 (5 bases). V was shortened by 2 bases and J by 0 bases, with 10 bases between the two germline ends. In germline, CDR1 is DFQATT, CDR2 SNEGSKA (reference sequence). The CDR3 extends over 14 amino acids. The CDR3 reads CSARTGVANYGYTF. CDR3 nucleotide sequence: TGCAGTGCTAGAACGGGGGTGGCTAACTATGGCTACACCTTC.

This clonotype was observed a handful of times. The gene calls are TRBV7-9 and TRBJ1-5; perhaps TRBD1 as D (5 bases). V was cut by 1 base and J by 4 bases, with 11 bases left in between. CDR3 size: 15 residues. In germline, CDR1 is SEHNR, CDR2 FQNEAQ (reference sequence). CDR3 residues: CASSLVQGGNQPQHF. The DNA of the CDR3 is TGTGCCAGCAGCTTAGTTCAGGGCGGGAATCAGCCCCAGCATTTT.

V and J are TRBV14 and TRBJ2-5; TRBD2 aligns across 11 bases. Trimming at V came to 0 bases and at J to 2 bases, leaving 8 bases not matched to a gene. The length of the CDR3 is 18 residues. Germline CDR1 and CDR2: SGHDN and FVKESK. The CDR3 region is CASSQDQLAGAIQETQYF. The DNA for the CDR3 is TGTGCCAGCAGCCAAGATCAACTAGCGGGGGCCATACAAGAGACCCAGTACTTC.